The rows below give T cell receptor beta chains drawn from one sample of a study of beta chain features in type 1 diabetes. Clones were read by immunoSEQ multiplex PCR, and TCRdb kept only the in-frame ones, dropping some. The sample has 150,000 or so clones; around a tenth are singletons. Specimen: central memory CD4+ T cells from blood. These receptor sequences come from a man aged 18 to 30 in good health. Each CDR3 is given with its conserved first and last residue. Each record gives: clone size, V gene, J gene, D gene, CDR3 DNA, CDR3 protein. D genes are given only for firm matches. Only some rows state a clone size, as once, few, many or a class for expanded clones.

few	TRBV6-5	TRBJ2-7	TRBD1	TGTGCCAGCAGTTGGGGGGACAGGGGTTACGAGCAGTACTTC	CASSWGDRGYEQYF
few	TRBV18	TRBJ1-1	TRBD1	TGTGCCAGCTCACCGAAGACAGGGGGCCTCACTGAAGCTTTCTTT	CASSPKTGGLTEAFF
-	TRBV7-3	TRBJ2-7	TRBD1	TGTGCCAGCAGCCTTTTCGACAGGGGTAATGCGGGAGAGCAGTACTTC	CASSLFDRGNAGEQYF
-	TRBV14	TRBJ2-1	-	TGTGCCAGCAGCCAAGATCTGTACAGGATCTCCTACAATGAGCAGTTCTTC	CASSQDLYRISYNEQFF
few	TRBV30	TRBJ1-2	-	TGTGCCTGGACCCGGGACACTAACTATGGCTACACCTTC	CAWTRDTNYGYTF
-	TRBV28	TRBJ1-5	TRBD1	TGTGCCAGCAGTTTATACACAGGGGTTCAGCCCCAGCATTTT	CASSLYTGVQPQHF
few	TRBV5-1	TRBJ2-3	-	TGCGCCAGCAGCGCCGGAGATACGCAGTATTTT	CASSAGDTQYF
few	TRBV18	TRBJ2-2	TRBD2	TGTGCCAGCTCACCATTCCTAGCGGAGACCGGGGAGCTGTTTTTT	CASSPFLAETGELFF
-	TRBV27	TRBJ2-7	TRBD1	TGTGCCAGCAGGGGGACAGGAGCTTACGAGCAGTACTTC	CASRGTGAYEQYF
few	TRBV28	TRBJ1-2	-	TGTGCCAGCACCTTCGGGAGTCGGGGCTACACCTTC	CASTFGSRGYTF
-	TRBV25-1	TRBJ1-2	-	TGTGCCAGCAGTGAATTTAGGGGAAACTATGGCTACACCTTC	CASSEFRGNYGYTF
-	TRBV5-1	TRBJ2-2	TRBD1	TGCGCCAGCAGCTTGATGAGGACAGGGACCAGCGGGGAGCTGTTTTTT	CASSLMRTGTSGELFF
-	TRBV6-5	TRBJ1-6	-	TGTGCCAGCATGCGGGACGGAAATTCACCCCTCCACTTT	CASMRDGNSPLHF
-	TRBV9	TRBJ2-2	TRBD2	TGTGCCAGCAGCAAACACAATCCGGGGGGGCTGCCCGGGGAGCTGTTTTTT	CASSKHNPGGLPGELFF
many	TRBV7-2	TRBJ2-1	-	TGTGCCAGCGCTAGACGAGGGGGAACGAATGAGCAGTTCTTC	CASARRGGTNEQFF
few	TRBV19	TRBJ2-7	-	TGTGCCAGTAGTCTCCGGGACACGTATGACGAGCAGTACTTC	CASSLRDTYDEQYF
-	TRBV23-1	TRBJ2-1	TRBD2	TGCGCCAGCAGCCAAGGGACTAGCGGGGTAGTTGGGTTGAATGAGCAGTTCTTC	CASSQGTSGVVGLNEQFF
-	TRBV9	TRBJ2-5	TRBD2	TGTGCCAGCAGCGAGAATAGCGGGGGAAGGGAGACCCAGTACTTC	CASSENSGGRETQYF
many	TRBV19	TRBJ2-5	-	TGTGCCAGTAGTATAGGGCAGCAAGAGACCCAGTACTTC	CASSIGQQETQYF
few	TRBV10-3	TRBJ2-5	-	TGTGCCATCAGCGAAAGGGGTCCCCGGGAGACCCAGTACTTC	CAISERGPRETQYF
few	TRBV5-1	TRBJ2-2	-	TGCGCCAGCAGCTTGACAGTAATGAACACCGGGGAGCTGTTTTTT	CASSLTVMNTGELFF
-	TRBV7-9	TRBJ2-4	-	TGTGCCAGCAGCCGGGGGAAAGAGGGCAAAAACATTCAGTACTTC	CASSRGKEGKNIQYF
few	TRBV10-3	TRBJ2-5	-	TGTGCCATCAGTGAGGGGACATCGCTCGGGGAGACCCAGTACTTC	CAISEGTSLGETQYF
few	TRBV9	TRBJ2-6	-	TGTGCCAGCAGCGTCGACAGCTCTGGGGCCAACGTCCTGACTTTC	CASSVDSSGANVLTF
-	TRBV28	TRBJ2-2	TRBD1	TGTGCCAGCTCGGGGACAGGCCGGGGCACCGGGGAGCTGTTTTTT	CASSGTGRGTGELFF
-	TRBV2	TRBJ2-5	TRBD1	TGTGCCAGCAGCAGGGACAGTGGAGAGACCCAGTACTTC	CASSRDSGETQYF
few	TRBV11-3	TRBJ2-1	TRBD2	TGTGCCAGCAGCTTAGGGACTAGCGGGGGGGCCAATGAGCAGTTCTTC	CASSLGTSGGANEQFF
many	TRBV28	TRBJ1-2	-	TGTGCCAGCAGTTTCTCGGGACACCCTAACTATGGCTACACCTTC	CASSFSGHPNYGYTF
-	TRBV7-7	TRBJ2-1	TRBD2	TGTGCCAGCAGCCCACGACTAGCGGGGGTTCTCAATGAGCAGTTCTTC	CASSPRLAGVLNEQFF
few	TRBV5-1	TRBJ2-1	TRBD2	TGCGCCAGCAGCCCCGGGACTAGTGCCTACAATGAGCAGTTCTTC	CASSPGTSAYNEQFF
-	TRBV5-1	TRBJ2-7	-	TGCGCCAGCAGTCCAGATAACTACGAGCAGTACTTC	CASSPDNYEQYF
few	TRBV29-1	TRBJ2-3	-	TGCAGCGTTGCAGGGGCCCCTAGCACAGATACGCAGTATTTT	CSVAGAPSTDTQYF
few	TRBV6-5	TRBJ2-2	-	TGTGCCAGCAGTGTCAACCCAGGGCATACCGGGGAGCTGTTTTTT	CASSVNPGHTGELFF